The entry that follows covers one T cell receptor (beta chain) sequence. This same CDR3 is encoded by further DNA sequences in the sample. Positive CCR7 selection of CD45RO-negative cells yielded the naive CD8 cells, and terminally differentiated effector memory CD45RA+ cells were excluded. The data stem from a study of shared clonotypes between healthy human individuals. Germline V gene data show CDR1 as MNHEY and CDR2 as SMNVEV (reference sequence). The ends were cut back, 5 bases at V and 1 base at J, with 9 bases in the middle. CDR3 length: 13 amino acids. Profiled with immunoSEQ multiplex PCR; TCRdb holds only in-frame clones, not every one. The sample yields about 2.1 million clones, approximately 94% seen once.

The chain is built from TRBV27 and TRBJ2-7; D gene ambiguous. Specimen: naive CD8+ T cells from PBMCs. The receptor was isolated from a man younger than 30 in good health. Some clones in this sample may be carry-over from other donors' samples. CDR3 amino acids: CASSVLGSYEQYF. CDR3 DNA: TGTGCCAGCAGTGTCCTAGGGTCCTACGAGCAGTACTTC.